This T cell receptor (beta chain) was sequenced for a study of blood T cell repertoires in COVID-19. This CDR3 contains 14 residues. Germline assignment: CDR1 SGHVS and CDR2 FNYEAQ. With 5 bases clipped from V and 2 bases from J, the junction kept 3 bases outside the gene matches. Sequenced by immunoSEQ multiplex PCR; TCRdb stores in-frame clones only, minus some. The sample includes some 350,000 clones, 85% to 90% of them seen just once. The rearrangement joins TRBV7-6 to TRBJ2-1; 7 positions agree with TRBD2. Input material: peripheral blood. This receptor was identified in a man aged 18 to 30 with active or convalescent COVID-19. CDR3 loop: CASSISGPYNEQFF. CDR3 nucleotide sequence: TGTGCCAGCAGCATTAGCGGGCCCTACAATGAGCAGTTCTTC. The full variable domain, completed using reference TRBV7-6 and TRBJ2-1, is GAGVSQSPRYKVTKRGQDVALRCDPISGHVSLYWYRQALGQGPEFLTYFNYEAQQDKSGLPNDRFSAERPEGSISTLTIQRTEQRDSAMYRCASSISGPYNEQFFGPGTRLTVL.